This T cell receptor beta chain emerged from a study of blood T cell repertoires in COVID-19. Study-wide background: There were acute and convalescent COVID-19 samples, and they came from the United States, Italy and Spain. Sources were T cells, B-cell-depleted T cells, or PBMCs; the material itself was cDNA or gDNA.

In the original processing: Reference gene primers were amplified, and this amplification served to estimate nucleated cell counts. Generated by immunoSEQ multiplex PCR, the TCRdb table keeps only in-frame clones and is missing some. That table furnishes V, J and clone size, whereas the DNA furnished D and trimming. The sample consists of just over 90,000 clones, about 90% of them appearing once. The CDR3 contains 17 residues. The germline V gene has CDR1 LGHNA and CDR2 YSLEER. Between the trimmed V and J ends, which lost 0 bases and 2 bases, there was a span of 16 bases. V usage is TRBV4-3 and J usage is TRBJ1-1; tentative D call: TRBD1 (5 bases). Sequencing input: peripheral blood. The TCR originated in a human donor with active COVID-19. The donor label of this sample is uncertain. The DNA of the CDR3 is TGCGCCAGCAGCCAAGAACGGGCCCAGGGACTTAACACTGAAGCTTTCTTT. Amino acid sequence: CASSQERAQGLNTEAFF.